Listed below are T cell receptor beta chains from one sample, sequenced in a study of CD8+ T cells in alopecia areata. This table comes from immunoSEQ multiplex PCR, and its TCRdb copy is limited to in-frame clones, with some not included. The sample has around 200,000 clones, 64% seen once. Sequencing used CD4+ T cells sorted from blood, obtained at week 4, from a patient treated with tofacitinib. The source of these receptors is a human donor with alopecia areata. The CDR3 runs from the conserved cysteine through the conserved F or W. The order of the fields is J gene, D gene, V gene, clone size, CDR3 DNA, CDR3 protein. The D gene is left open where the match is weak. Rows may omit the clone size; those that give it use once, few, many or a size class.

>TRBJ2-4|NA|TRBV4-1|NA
TGCGCCAGCAGCCAGGGGTTCCAGGGATTGAGGGCCAAAAACATTCAGTACTTC
CASSQGFQGLRAKNIQYF
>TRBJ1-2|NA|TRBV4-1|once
TGCGCCAGCAGCCAAGGCAGTGACAGCCGTACTAACTATGGCTACACCTTC
CASSQGSDSRTNYGYTF
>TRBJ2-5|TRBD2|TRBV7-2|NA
TGTGCCAGCAGCTGGCGGGGGGACAAAGAGACCCAGTACTTC
CASSWRGDKETQYF
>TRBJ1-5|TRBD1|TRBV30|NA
TGTGCCTGGAGTGGAGGGGACAGGGGACCCCAGCATTTT
CAWSGGDRGPQHF
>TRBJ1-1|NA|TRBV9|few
TGTGCCAGCAGCCCCCAATGGGGCTCCGTGAACACTGAAGCTTTCTTT
CASSPQWGSVNTEAFF
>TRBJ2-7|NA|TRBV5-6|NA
TGTGCCAGCAGCTTGTTGCAGGGGACCTACGAGCAGTACTTC
CASSLLQGTYEQYF
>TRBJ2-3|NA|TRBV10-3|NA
TGTGCCATCAGTGAGCAGTGGAACACAGATACGCAGTATTTT
CAISEQWNTDTQYF
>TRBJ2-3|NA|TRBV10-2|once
TGCGCCACCGCCAGGGGCAACGCAGATACGCAGTATTTT
CATARGNADTQYF
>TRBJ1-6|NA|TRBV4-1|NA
TGCGCCAGCAGCCAAGTAGTAGCAGTAGTACCACCCCTCCACTTT
CASSQVVAVVPPLHF
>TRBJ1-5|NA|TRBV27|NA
TGTGCCAGCAGTTCATATTCCCCCTTGGGGCAGCCCCAGCATTTT
CASSSYSPLGQPQHF
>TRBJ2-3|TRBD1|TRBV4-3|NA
TGCGCCAGCAGCCGACAGCCGACAGGGTTTAGCACAGATACGCAGTATTTT
CASSRQPTGFSTDTQYF
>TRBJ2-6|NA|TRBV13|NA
TGTGCCAGCAGCTGGGGAACAGGGAAGACTGGGGCCAACGTCCTGACTTTC
CASSWGTGKTGANVLTF
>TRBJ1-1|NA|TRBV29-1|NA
TGCAGCGGTGGGGGACGGCTGAACACTGAAGCTTTCTTT
CSGGGRLNTEAFF
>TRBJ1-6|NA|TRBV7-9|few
TGTGCCAGCGGTGAGGCGGGGGGCAATTCACCCCTCCACTTT
CASGEAGGNSPLHF
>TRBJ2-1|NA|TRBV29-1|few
TGCAGCGTTGAAGGCCCTGGGGAGTTCTTC
CSVEGPGEFF
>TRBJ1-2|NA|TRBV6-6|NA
TGTGCCAGCAGTTACGGCGCAGGGTACTACACCTTC
CASSYGAGYYTF
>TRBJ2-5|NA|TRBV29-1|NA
TGCAGCGTTGCCCACGGTGGGGAAGAGACCCAGTACTTC
CSVAHGGEETQYF
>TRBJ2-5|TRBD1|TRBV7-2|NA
TGTGCCAGCAGCTTATGGACAGGGGAGGCGGAGACCCAGTACTTC
CASSLWTGEAETQYF
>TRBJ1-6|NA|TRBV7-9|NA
TGTGCCAGCAGCCACTTGGACGGGAATGCCTCACCCCTCCACTTT
CASSHLDGNASPLHF
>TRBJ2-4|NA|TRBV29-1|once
TGCAGCGCTGGACAGATGAACATTCAGTACTTC
CSAGQMNIQYF
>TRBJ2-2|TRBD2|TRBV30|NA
TGTGCCTGGAGTGGAGAGCGGGGGGCCCTAAACACCGGGGAGCTGTTTTTT
CAWSGERGALNTGELFF
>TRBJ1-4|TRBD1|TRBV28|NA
TGTGCCAGCAGTCCCCCGACAGGGGGGAGCGAAAAACTGTTTTTT
CASSPPTGGSEKLFF
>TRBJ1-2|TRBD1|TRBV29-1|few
TGCAGCGTTGACAGGGGGCTTGGCTATGGCTACACCTTC
CSVDRGLGYGYTF
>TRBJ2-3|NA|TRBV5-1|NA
TGCGCCAGCAGCTTGCCCCGGGACGGCAACACAGATACGCAGTATTTT
CASSLPRDGNTDTQYF
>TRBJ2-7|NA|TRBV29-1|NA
TGCAGCGTTGAGTCCCCAGGTTCCCCCTACGAGCAGTACTTC
CSVESPGSPYEQYF
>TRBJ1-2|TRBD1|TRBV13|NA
TGTGCCAGCACCTACACAGGGACAGGGGGAGATGGCTACACCTTC
CASTYTGTGGDGYTF
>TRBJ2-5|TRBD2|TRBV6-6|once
TGTGCCAGCAGATCGGGACTAGCGGGTACACCCCAGTACTTC
CASRSGLAGTPQYF
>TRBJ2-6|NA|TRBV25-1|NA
TGTGCCAGCAGTCCGTCAGGGGGGGCCAACGTCCTGACTTTC
CASSPSGGANVLTF
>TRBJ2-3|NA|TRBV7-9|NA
TGTGCCAGCAGCTTATCCACAGATACGCAGTATTTT
CASSLSTDTQYF
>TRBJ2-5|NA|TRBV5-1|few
TGCGCCAGCAGCTTGGAGGGGGGCTCGGAGACCCAGTACTTC
CASSLEGGSETQYF
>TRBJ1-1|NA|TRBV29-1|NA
TGCAGCGCAACCGGGACACCAAACACTGAAGCTTTCTTT
CSATGTPNTEAFF
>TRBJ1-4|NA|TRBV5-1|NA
TGCGCCAGCAGCTTGGGCAGGGGAGGAACCTTCGAAAAACTGTTTTTT
CASSLGRGGTFEKLFF
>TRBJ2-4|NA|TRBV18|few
TGTGCCAGCTCAACTGGGGAGGACAAAAACATTCAGTACTTC
CASSTGEDKNIQYF
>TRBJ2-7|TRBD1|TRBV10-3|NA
TGTGCCATCAGCCTCGGACAGGTCGACTACGAGCAGTACTTC
CAISLGQVDYEQYF
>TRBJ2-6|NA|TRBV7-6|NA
TGTGCCAGCAGCTTACAGGGAACTGGGGCCAACGTCCTGACTTTC
CASSLQGTGANVLTF
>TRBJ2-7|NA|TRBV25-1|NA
TGTGCCAGCAGTGAATCGACCGGGGGTTACGAGCAGTACTTC
CASSESTGGYEQYF
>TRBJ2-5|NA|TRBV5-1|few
TGCGCCAGCAGCTTGATGGGGGGTGGAGAGACCCAGTACTTC
CASSLMGGGETQYF
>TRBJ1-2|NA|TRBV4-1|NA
TGCGCCAGCAGCCAAGTCGGGAATTCTAACTATGGCTACACCTTC
CASSQVGNSNYGYTF
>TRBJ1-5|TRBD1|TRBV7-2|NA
TGTGCCAGCAGCTCTCGATCCGGGACAGGGAGTCAGCCCCAGCATTTT
CASSSRSGTGSQPQHF
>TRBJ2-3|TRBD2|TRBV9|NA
TGTGCCAGCAGCGTGTCCAGCGGGGGGCGCACAGATACGCAGTATTTT
CASSVSSGGRTDTQYF
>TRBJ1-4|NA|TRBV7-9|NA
TGTGCCAGCAGCTACGGGTTGACTAATGAAAAACTGTTTTTT
CASSYGLTNEKLFF
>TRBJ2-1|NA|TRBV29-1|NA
TGCAGCGTTGCCGGGGGCGTATCTTACAATGAGCAGTTCTTC
CSVAGGVSYNEQFF
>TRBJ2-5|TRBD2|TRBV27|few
TGTGCCAGCAGTTTCGGACTAGCAGAGACCCAGTACTTC
CASSFGLAETQYF
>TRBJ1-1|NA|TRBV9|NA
TGTGCCAGCAGCGTAGGACTCTACACTGAAGCTTTCTTT
CASSVGLYTEAFF
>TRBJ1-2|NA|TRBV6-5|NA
TGTGCCAGCAGGCCCCAGGGAGGAGGCTACACCTTC
CASRPQGGGYTF
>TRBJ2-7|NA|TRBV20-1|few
TGCAGTGCTAGACGCGGCTACGAGCAGTACTTC
CSARRGYEQYF
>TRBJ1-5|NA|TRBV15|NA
TGTGCCACCGGACCCCTACCAGGTCAGCCCCAGCATTTT
CATGPLPGQPQHF
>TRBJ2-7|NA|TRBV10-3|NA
TGTGCCATCAGTGAAGGGGTCTACGAGCAGTACTTC
CAISEGVYEQYF
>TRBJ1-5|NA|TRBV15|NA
TGTGCCACCAGCAGAGTGGATCAGCCCCAGCATTTT
CATSRVDQPQHF
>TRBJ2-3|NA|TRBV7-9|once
TGTGCCAGCAGCTTAGGAGGGACGTTACTCACAGATACGCAGTATTTT
CASSLGGTLLTDTQYF
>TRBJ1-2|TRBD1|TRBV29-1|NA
TGCAGCGTTGGGGACAGTGGGTATGGCTACACCTTC
CSVGDSGYGYTF
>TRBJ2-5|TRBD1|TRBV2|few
TGTGCCAGCAGCTCTCCCCGGACAGGACCTAACCATGGGACCCAGTACTTC
CASSSPRTGPNHGTQYF